The sample holds one count of the clone carrying this T cell receptor (beta chain). Its antigen is unidentified. V dropped 2 bases and J dropped 1; count of bases not matched to a gene: 7. Germline CDR1 is SGDLS and CDR2 is YYNGEE. This CDR3 has 16 residues. The record originates from a study of shared clonotypes between healthy human individuals. Overall study results and limits: Blood was the only sampled material, and tissue repertoires likely differ.

Recent acute infections and vaccinations were absent in the healthy HIV-negative adult donors. The assay was run at deep level. The assay was immunoSEQ multiplex PCR, and TCRdb's table has in-frame clones only and misses some. The data hold a few hundred thousand clones, with approximately 65% observed a single time. The source of this sequence is a man younger than 45 in good health. J is TRBJ2-3 and V is TRBV9; 7 bases are shared with TRBD2. The specimen was memory CD4+ T cells sorted from blood. As to subset: CD45RA-negative fraction. The CDR3 coding sequence is TGTGCCAGCAGCGTGCCTCGGGGGGACGGCACAGATACGCAGTATTTT. This translates into CASSVPRGDGTDTQYF.